This TCR beta chain was sequenced for a study of blood T cell repertoires in COVID-19. Study details: Samples representing acute and convalescent COVID-19 were sourced from the United States, Italy and Spain. The analysed material was cDNA or gDNA that came from T cells, B-cell-depleted T cells, or PBMCs.

Trimming at V came to 8 bases and at J to 9 bases, leaving 6 bases not matched to a gene. In germline, CDR1 is MDHEN, CDR2 SYDVKM. The CDR3 length is 12 residues. Seattle's enrolled individuals joined amid active infection and were then monitored longitudinally. In the original processing: Reference gene primer amplification in the assay estimated nucleated cell counts. TCRdb's copy holds only in-frame clones and misses some; the assay was immunoSEQ multiplex PCR. That table is the source of V, J and clone size, and D and trimming were worked out from the DNA. The data show 270,000 or so clones, approximately 84% seen once. The count of this clone is one.

Sequencing was carried out using peripheral blood. This chain uses TRBV28 with TRBJ2-1; 8 positions match TRBD2. This receptor was taken from a human donor with COVID-19, enrolled during active disease. The donor label of this sample is uncertain. CDR3 amino acids: CASLGRVGEQFF. The CDR3 nucleotides read TGTGCCAGCCTCGGGAGGGTAGGTGAGCAGTTCTTC.